This T cell receptor beta chain derives from a study of glioma-infiltrating T cells after dendritic cell vaccination. Study background: Glioblastoma patients came from Phase I and II dendritic cell vaccination trials.

This CDR3 contains 15 residues. V lost 1 base and J lost 1, with 10 bases in between. Germline values: CDR1 MGHRA, CDR2 YSYEKL. Sequencing was performed with immunoSEQ multiplex PCR; in TCRdb, only in-frame clones are kept and a portion is missing. The sample shows about 94,000 clones, 80% of them seen only once. Indicated time point: after dendritic cell vaccination, including at tumor progression/relapse. Before vaccination, two weeks after the third vaccination, and at progression, PBMC were collected. This specimen was blood, taken after dendritic cell vaccination. The chain has TRBV4-1 and TRBJ2-5, with D perhaps TRBD2 (5 bases). The receptor was derived from a human donor with glioblastoma. The CDR3 DNA follows: TGCGCCAGCAGCCAAGGGACTCTTTTCCAAGAGACCCAGTACTTC. Translated: CASSQGTLFQETQYF.